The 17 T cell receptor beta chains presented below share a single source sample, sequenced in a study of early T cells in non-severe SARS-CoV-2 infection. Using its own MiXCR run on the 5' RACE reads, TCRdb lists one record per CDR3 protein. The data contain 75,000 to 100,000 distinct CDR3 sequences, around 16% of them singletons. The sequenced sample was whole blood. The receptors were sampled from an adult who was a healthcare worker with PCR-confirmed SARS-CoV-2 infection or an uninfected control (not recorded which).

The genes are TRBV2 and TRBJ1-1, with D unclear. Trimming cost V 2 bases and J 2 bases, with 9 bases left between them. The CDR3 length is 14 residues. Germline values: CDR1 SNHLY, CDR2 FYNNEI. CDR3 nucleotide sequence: TGTGCCAGCAGTGAAATTGAGGTCAACACTGAAGCTTTCTTT. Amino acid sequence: CASSEIEVNTEAFF.

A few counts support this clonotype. The CDR3 spells CASTSGRQADTQYF. The CDR3 region has the DNA TGTGCCAGCACCTCTGGGAGGCAGGCAGATACGCAGTATTTT. The rearrangement joins TRBV12-3 or TRBV12-4 to TRBJ2-3; TRBD2 might be the D (6 bases). The ends were cut back, 7 bases at V and 4 bases at J, with 15 bases in the middle. CDR3 length equals 14 residues.

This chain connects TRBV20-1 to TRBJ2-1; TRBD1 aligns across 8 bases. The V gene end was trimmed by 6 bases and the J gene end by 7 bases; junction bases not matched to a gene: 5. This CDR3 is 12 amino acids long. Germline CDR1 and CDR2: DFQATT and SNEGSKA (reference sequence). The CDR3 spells CSAYRGRNEQFF. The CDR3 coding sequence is TGCAGTGCGTACAGGGGGAGGAATGAGCAGTTCTTC.

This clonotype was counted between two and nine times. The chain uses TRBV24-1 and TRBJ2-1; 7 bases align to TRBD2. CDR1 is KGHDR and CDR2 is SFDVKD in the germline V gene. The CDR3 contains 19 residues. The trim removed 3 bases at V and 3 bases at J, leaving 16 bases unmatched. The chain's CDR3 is CATSDIPSSSGLVYNEQFF. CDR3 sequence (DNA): TGTGCCACCAGTGATATTCCTTCGTCTAGCGGTTTAGTCTACAATGAGCAGTTCTTC.

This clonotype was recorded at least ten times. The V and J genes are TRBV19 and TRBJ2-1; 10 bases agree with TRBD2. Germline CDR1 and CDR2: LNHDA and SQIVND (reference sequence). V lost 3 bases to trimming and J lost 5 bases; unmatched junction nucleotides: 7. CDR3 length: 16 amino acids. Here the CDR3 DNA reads TGTGCCAGTAGTATCCCACCTAGCGGGAGCAACAATGAGCAGTTCTTC. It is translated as CASSIPPSGSNNEQFF.

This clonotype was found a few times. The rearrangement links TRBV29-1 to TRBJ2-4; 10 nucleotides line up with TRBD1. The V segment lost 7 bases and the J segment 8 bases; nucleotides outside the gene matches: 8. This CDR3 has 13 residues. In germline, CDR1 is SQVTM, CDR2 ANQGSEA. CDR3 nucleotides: TGCAGCGCCCGACAGGGGGCGGGTGACATTCAGTACTTC. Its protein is CSARQGAGDIQYF.

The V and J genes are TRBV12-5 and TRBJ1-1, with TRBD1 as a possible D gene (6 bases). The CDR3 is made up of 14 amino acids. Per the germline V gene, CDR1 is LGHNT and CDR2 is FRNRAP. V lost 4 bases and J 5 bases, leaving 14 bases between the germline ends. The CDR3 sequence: CASGSGRGGTEAFF. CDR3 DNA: TGTGCTAGTGGTTCCGGGAGGGGGGGTACTGAAGCTTTCTTT. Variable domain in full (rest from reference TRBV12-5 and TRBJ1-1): DARVTQTPRHKVTEMGQEVTMRCQPILGHNTVFWYRQTMMQGLELLAYFRNRAPLDDSGMPKDRFSAEMPDATLATLKIQPSEPRDSAVYFCASGSGRGGTEAFFGQGTRLTVV.

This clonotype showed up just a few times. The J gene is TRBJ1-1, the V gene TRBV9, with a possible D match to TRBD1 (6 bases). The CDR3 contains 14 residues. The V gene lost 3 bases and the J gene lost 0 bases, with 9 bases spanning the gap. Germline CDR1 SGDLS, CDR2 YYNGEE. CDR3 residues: CASSAGHMNTEAFF. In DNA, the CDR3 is TGTGCCAGCAGCGCGGGACATATGAACACTGAAGCTTTCTTT.

The CDR3 reads CSVQGQGARNEQFF. The CDR3 bases are TGCAGCGTTCAAGGACAGGGGGCCAGGAATGAGCAGTTCTTC. The chain carries TRBV29-1 and TRBJ2-1; 11 bases line up with TRBD1. Germline V gene data show CDR1 as SQVTM and CDR2 as ANQGSEA. This CDR3 is built from 14 residues. Losses at the gene ends were 5 bases for V and 7 bases for J; bases not matched to a gene: 7.

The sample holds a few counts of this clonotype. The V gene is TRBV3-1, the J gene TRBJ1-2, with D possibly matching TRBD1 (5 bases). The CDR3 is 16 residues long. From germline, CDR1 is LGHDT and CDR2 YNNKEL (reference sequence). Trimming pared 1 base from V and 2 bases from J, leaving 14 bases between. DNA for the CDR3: TGTGCCAGCAGCCAAGGCCCCGGGACGGAGAACTATGGCTACACCTTC. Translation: CASSQGPGTENYGYTF.

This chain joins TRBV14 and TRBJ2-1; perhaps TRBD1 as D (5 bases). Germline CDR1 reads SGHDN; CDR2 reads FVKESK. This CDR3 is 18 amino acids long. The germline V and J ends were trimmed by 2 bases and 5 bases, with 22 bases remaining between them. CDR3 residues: CASSQYYPGFSSDNEQFF. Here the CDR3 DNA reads TGTGCCAGCAGCCAATACTATCCAGGGTTTAGCTCAGACAATGAGCAGTTCTTC.

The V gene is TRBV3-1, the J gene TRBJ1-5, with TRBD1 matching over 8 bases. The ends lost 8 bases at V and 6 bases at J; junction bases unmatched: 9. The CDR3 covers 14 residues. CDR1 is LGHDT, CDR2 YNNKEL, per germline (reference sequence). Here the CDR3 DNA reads TGTGCCAGCGGCCGGTCAGGGGGCGGTCAGCCCCAGCATTTT. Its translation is CASGRSGGGQPQHF. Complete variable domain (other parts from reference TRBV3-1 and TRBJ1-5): DTAVSQTPKYLVTQMGNDKSIKCEQNLGHDTMYWYKQDSKKFLKIMFSYNNKELIINETVPNRFSPKSPDKAHLNLHINSLELGDSAVYFCASGRSGGGQPQHFGDGTRLSIL.

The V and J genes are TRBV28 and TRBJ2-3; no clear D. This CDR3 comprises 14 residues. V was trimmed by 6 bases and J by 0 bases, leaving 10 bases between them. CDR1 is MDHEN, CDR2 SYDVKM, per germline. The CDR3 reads CASRSRESTDTQYF. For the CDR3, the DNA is TGTGCCAGCAGAAGTAGGGAAAGCACAGATACGCAGTATTTT.

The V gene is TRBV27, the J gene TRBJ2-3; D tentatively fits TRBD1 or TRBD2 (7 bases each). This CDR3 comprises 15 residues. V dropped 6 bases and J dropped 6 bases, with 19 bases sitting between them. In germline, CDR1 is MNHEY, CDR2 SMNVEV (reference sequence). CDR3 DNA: TGTGCCAGCAGCCCCAGGGGGGGGTTGTATGATACGCAGTATTTT. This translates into CASSPRGGLYDTQYF.

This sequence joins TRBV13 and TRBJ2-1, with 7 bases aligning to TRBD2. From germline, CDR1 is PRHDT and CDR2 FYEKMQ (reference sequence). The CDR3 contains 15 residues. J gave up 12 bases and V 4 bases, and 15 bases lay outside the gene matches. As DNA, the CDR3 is TGTGCCAGCAGCTCGAGACTAGCAGGGCGGTGGGGGCAGTTCTTC. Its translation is CASSSRLAGRWGQFF.

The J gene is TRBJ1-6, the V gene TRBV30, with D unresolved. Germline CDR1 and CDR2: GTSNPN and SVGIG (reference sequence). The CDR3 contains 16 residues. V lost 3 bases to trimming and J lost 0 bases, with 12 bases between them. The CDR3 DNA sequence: TGTGCCTGGAGCGGAGGAACGGGCTCCTATAATTCACCCCTCCACTTT. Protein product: CAWSGGTGSYNSPLHF.

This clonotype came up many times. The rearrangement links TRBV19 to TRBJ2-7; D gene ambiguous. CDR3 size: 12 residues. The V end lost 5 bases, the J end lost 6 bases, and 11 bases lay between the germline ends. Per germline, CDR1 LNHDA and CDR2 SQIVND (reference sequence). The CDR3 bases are TGTGCCAGTAGTTCAGGCGCTGTCGAGCAGTACTTC. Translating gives CASSSGAVEQYF.